What follows is one TCR beta chain and its context. Its antigen remains unidentified. Both TCR beta VDJ combination and CDR3 sequence profiling were carried out. Genomic DNA was the template for this profiling. TCRdb itself ran the reads through MiXCR, one entry per CDR3 protein. The sample lists fewer than 200,000 distinct CDR3 sequences; roughly 48% were seen once. This entry belongs to a study of CD8+CD57+ T cells in acquired aplastic anemia. For the study at large: Isolated CD4+ and CD8+ cells, once sorted, yielded DNA averaging roughly 3.2 ug.

Patients sequenced had flow cytometry evidence of CD8+CD57+ cell expansion. Patients had received no therapy at the time of blood sampling. The CDR3 contains 16 residues. With 4 bases clipped from V and 4 bases from J, the junction kept 8 bases outside the gene matches. Germline CDR1 is SNHLY and CDR2 is FYNNEI. Study results and limitations: Around 30 sequences, all CD8+ CDR3, were shared between patients and controls. Significant differences in CD8+ Simpson's diversity were not observed between patients and controls.

This TCR derives from a human donor with aplastic anemia. This chain links TRBV2 with TRBJ1-5, with TRBD1 identical over 9 bases. The sample taken for sequencing was sorted CD4+, CD8+, or CD8+CD57+ T cells (not recorded which) from PBMCs. The CDR3 sequence: CASSALGTGSNQPQHF. Here the CDR3 DNA reads TGTGCCAGCAGTGCACTCGGGACAGGGTCTAATCAGCCCCAGCATTTT. Supplemented by reference TRBV2 and TRBJ1-5, the full variable domain reads EPEVTQTPSHQVTQMGQEVILRCVPISNHLYFYWYRQILGQKVEFLVSFYNNEISEKSEIFDDQFSVERPDGSNFTLKIRSTKLEDSAMYFCASSALGTGSNQPQHFGDGTRLSIL.